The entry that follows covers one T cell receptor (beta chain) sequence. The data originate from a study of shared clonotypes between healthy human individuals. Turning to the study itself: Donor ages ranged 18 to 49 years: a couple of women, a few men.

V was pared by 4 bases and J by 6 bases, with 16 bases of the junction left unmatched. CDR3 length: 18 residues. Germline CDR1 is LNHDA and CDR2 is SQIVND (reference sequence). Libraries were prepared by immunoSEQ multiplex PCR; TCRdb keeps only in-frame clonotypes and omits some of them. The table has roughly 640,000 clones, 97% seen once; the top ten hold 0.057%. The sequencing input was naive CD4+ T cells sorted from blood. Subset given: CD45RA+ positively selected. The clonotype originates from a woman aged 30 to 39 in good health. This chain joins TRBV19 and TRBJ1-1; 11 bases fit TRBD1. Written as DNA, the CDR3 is TGTGCCAGTAGTACCCGGACAGGGGGCTCCCCGTTTCTGTCTGAAGCTTTCTTT. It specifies CASSTRTGGSPFLSEAFF.